This TCR beta chain appears in the sequencing data of a study of blood T cell repertoires in COVID-19 (dated by TCRdb to the early 2020s). A note on the overall study: Samples from collaborators originated in the United States, Italy and Spain and spanned both the acute and convalescent phases of COVID-19. The sample metadata nearly always contained a de-identified subject ID, COVID-19 status, age in years and sex. The dataset comprised deeply sampled blood TCRbeta repertoires from subjects exposed to, actively infected with, or recovered from COVID-19. The repertoires were made available in a free public database intended to serve as a resource for research on the immune response to SARS-CoV-2. HLA class I and class II types, where available, came from metadata supplied by the sample provider rather than from assay-based typing. The samples were drawn from the first 160 participants of the ongoing ImmuneRACE study and from 950 to 1,500 subjects provided by 6 global collaborators. The material from the prospective study consisted of cDNA or gDNA derived from T cells, B-cell-depleted T cells, or PBMCs. What the work shows at the level of the full study, not this receptor alone: Clinical and demographic metadata were provided uncurated, with the amount varying by source and participant.

One collaborating source in Seattle enrolled patients during active infection and followed them longitudinally through the course of disease. Whole blood was collected in K2EDTA tubes by collaborating institutions according to the institutions' own protocols. For TCRbeta analysis, collaborator samples were shipped as frozen whole blood, as isolated PBMCs, or as DNA extracted from either sample type. CDR1 and CDR2 (SGHTA, FQGNSA) derive from the germline V gene. The CDR3 spans 18 residues, from the cysteine through the phenylalanine. The sequence is cut down to CDR3 DNA, 54 bases in frame from base 1. Trimming leaves V shorter by 3 bases and J shorter by 8 bases, with the junction holding 21 bases beyond the gene matches. TCRbeta CDR3 regions were amplified from genomic DNA by means of the immunoSEQ Assay, a bias-controlled multiplex PCR. The paper's data handling went like this. The number of nucleated cells in each sample was estimated by amplification of reference gene primers within the assay. Sequence reads were collapsed and filtered to measure the absolute abundance of every unique TCRbeta CDR3 rearrangement. For each sample, productive Simpson clonality was calculated as the square root of Simpson's diversity index over productive rearrangements. TCRdb provides this immuneACCESS table in a form limited to in-frame rearrangements. Some clones are lacking; in checked studies, under half of them reflect an unresolved V gene, and why the rest are absent is not known. V and J calls and clone size come straight from that table; D and trimming were deduced from the DNA. Counted in this sample were more than 200,000 clones; around 89% of them appeared once. Roughly 2.6% of the sample rests with the top ten.

In regard to this clone: The antigen it binds to is not known. Within one base of it there is no much larger clone, and no base qualities were kept.

What was sequenced was peripheral blood. The V and J segments used are TRBV7-2 and TRBJ1-2, with TRBD1 identical over 7 junction bases. This sequence originates from a man aged 25 to 40 with COVID-19, enrolled during active disease. The DNA sequence is TGTGCCAGCAGCTTCCAGTTGGGGTCAGGGGGAATATCGGGAGGCTACACCTTC. It translates to CASSFQLGSGGISGGYTF.